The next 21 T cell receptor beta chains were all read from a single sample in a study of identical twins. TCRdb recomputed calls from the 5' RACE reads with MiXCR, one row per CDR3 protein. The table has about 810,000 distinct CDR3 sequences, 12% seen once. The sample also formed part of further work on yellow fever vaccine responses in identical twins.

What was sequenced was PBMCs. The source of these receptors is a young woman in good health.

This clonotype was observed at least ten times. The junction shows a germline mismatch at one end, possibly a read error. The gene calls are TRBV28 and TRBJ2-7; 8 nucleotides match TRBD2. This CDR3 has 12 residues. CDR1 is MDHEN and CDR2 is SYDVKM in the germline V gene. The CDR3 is CASSFKIGTRSF. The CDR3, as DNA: TGTGCCAGCAGTTTTAAGATTGGGACTAGGTCCTTC.

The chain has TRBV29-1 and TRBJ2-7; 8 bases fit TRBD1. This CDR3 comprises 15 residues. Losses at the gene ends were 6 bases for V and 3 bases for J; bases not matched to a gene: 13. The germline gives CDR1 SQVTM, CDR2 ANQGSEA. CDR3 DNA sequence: TGCAGCGTCCACCTGGTTCAGGGGGCGCGCTACGAGCAGTACTTC. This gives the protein CSVHLVQGARYEQYF.

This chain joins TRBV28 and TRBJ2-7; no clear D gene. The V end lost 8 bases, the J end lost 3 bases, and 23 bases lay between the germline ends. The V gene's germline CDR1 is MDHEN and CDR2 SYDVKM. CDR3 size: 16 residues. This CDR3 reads CASGPPPANVDYEQYF. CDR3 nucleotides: TGTGCCAGCGGGCCACCTCCAGCGAATGTTGACTACGAGCAGTACTTC.

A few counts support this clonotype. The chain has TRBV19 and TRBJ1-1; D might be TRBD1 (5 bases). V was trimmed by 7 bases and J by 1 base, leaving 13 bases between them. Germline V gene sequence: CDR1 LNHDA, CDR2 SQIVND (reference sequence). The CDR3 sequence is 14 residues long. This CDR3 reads CASNLGGTNTEAFF. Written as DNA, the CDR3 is TGTGCCAGTAATCTCGGGGGGACGAACACTGAAGCTTTCTTT. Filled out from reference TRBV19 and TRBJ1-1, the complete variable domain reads DGGITQSPKYLFRKEGQNVTLSCEQNLNHDAMYWYRQDPGQGLRLIYYSQIVNDFQKGDIAEGYSVSREKKESFPLTVTSAQKNPTAFYLCASNLGGTNTEAFFGQGTRLTVV.

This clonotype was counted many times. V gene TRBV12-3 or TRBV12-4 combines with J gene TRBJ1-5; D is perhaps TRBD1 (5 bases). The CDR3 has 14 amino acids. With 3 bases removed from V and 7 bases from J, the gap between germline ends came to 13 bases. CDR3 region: CASSFSGKGQPQHF. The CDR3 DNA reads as TGTGCCAGCAGTTTTTCAGGGAAGGGGCAGCCCCAGCATTTT.

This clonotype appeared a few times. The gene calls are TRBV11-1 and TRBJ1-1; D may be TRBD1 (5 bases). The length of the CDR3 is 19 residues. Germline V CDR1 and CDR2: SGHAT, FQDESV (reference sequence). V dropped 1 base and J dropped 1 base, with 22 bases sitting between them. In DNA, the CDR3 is TGTGCCAGCAGCTTAGGGGGAAGGCCCACCGGGACGGAGAACACTGAAGCTTTCTTT. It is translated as CASSLGGRPTGTENTEAFF.

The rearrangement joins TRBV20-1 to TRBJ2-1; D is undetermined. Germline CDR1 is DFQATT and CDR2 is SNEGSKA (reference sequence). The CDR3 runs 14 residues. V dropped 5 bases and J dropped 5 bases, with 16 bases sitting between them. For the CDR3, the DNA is TGCAGTGCTCCCCGACCTCAAACTCACAATGAGCAGTTCTTC. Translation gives CSAPRPQTHNEQFF.

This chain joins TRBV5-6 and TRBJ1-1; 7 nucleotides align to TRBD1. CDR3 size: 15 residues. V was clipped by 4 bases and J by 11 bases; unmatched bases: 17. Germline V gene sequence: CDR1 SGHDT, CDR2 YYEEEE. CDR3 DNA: TGTGCCAGCAGCCTGGGACAGCAAGGGGTCACTTCGGCTTTCTTT. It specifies CASSLGQQGVTSAFF.

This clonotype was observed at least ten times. CDR3 sequence: CASSQGLPRTDTQYF. The DNA for the CDR3 is TGTGCCAGCAGCCAGGGACTCCCACGGACAGATACGCAGTATTTT. The J gene is TRBJ2-3, the V gene TRBV14; TRBD2 is a possible D gene (6 bases). The CDR3 loop spans 15 amino acids. Trimming removed 3 bases from V and 3 bases from J, with 13 bases in between. Germline CDR1 SGHDN, CDR2 FVKESK.

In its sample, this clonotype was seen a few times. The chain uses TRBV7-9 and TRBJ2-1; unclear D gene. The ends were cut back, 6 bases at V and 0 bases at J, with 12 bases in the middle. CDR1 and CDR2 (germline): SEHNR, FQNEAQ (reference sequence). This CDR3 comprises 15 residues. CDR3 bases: TGTGCCAGCAGACCCGAACACAGCTCCTACAATGAGCAGTTCTTC. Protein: CASRPEHSSYNEQFF.

The CDR3 loop reads CATGASRDTQYF. CDR3 DNA: TGTGCCACCGGGGCGAGTCGAGATACGCAGTATTTT. The chain couples TRBV10-3 to TRBJ2-3; the D gene could be TRBD1 or TRBD2 (5 bases each). Germline V gives CDR1 ENHRY, CDR2 SYGVKD. The CDR3 spans 12 residues. V gave up 10 bases and J gave up 5 bases, with 13 bases separating them.

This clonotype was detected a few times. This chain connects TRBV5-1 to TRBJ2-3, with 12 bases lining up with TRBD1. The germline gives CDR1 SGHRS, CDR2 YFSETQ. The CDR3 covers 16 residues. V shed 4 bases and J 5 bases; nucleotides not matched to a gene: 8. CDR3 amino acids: CASSHLGQGARDTQYF. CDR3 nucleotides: TGCGCCAGCAGCCACCTGGGACAGGGGGCTAGAGATACGCAGTATTTT.

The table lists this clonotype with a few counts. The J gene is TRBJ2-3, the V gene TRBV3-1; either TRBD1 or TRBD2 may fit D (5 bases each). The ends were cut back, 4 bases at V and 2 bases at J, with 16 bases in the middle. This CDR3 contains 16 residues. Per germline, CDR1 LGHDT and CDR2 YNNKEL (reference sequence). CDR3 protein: CASSPFTGQHTDTQYF. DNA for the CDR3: TGTGCCAGCAGCCCTTTCACGGGGCAGCACACAGATACGCAGTATTTT.

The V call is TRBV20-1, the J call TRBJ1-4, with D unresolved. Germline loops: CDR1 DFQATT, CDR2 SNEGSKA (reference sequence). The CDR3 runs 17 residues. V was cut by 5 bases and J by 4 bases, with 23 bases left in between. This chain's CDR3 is CSAQGRTRRIGNEKLFF. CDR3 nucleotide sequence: TGCAGTGCTCAAGGACGGACCCGGAGAATTGGTAATGAAAAACTGTTTTTT.

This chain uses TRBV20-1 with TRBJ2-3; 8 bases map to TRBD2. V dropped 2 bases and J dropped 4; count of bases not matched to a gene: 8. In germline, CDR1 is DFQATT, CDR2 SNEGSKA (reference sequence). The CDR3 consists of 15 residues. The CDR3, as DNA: TGCAGTGCTAGAATCTTGAGCGGGGGCCCAGATACGCAGTATTTT. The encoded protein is CSARILSGGPDTQYF.

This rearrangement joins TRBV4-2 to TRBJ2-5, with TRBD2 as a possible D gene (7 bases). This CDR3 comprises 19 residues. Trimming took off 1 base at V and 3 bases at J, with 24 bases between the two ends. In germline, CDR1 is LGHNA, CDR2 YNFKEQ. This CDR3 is CASSQGYRMGAGAEETQYF. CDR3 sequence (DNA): TGTGCCAGCAGCCAAGGTTATAGAATGGGGGCGGGGGCAGAAGAGACCCAGTACTTC.

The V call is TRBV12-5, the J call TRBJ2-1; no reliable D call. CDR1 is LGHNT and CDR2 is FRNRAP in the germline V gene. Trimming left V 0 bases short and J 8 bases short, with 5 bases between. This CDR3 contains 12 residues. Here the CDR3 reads CASGLVVYEQFF. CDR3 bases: TGTGCTAGTGGTTTGGTAGTCTATGAGCAGTTCTTC.

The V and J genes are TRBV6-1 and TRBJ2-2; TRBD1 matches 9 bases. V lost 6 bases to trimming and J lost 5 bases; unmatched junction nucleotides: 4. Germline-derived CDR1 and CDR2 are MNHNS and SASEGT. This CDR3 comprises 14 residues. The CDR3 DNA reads TGTGCCAGCAGCGGGACAGGGTTAACCGGGGAGCTGTTTTTT. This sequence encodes CASSGTGLTGELFF.

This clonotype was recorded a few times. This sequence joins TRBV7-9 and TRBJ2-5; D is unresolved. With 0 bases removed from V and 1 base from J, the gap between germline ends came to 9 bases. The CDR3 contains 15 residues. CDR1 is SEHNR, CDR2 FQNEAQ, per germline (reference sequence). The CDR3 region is CASSLAIQPQETQYF. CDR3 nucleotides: TGTGCCAGCAGCTTAGCAATACAGCCCCAAGAGACCCAGTACTTC.

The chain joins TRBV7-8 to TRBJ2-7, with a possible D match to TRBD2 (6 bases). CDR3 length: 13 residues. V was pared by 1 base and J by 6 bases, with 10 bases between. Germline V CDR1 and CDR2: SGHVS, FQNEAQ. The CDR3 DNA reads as TGTGCCAGCAGCTTAGTGGGGACTCCCGAGCAGTACTTC. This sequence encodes CASSLVGTPEQYF.

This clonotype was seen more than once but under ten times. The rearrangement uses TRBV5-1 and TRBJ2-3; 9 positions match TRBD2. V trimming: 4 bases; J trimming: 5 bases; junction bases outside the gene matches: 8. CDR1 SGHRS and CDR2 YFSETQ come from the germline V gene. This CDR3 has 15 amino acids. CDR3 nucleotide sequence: TGCGCCAGCAGCCCCCTCCGCGGGAGGGAAGATACGCAGTATTTT. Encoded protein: CASSPLRGREDTQYF.